The 30 T cell receptor beta chains reported below all come from one sample, sequenced in a study of blood T cell repertoires in COVID-19. Sequenced by immunoSEQ multiplex PCR; TCRdb stores in-frame clones only, minus some. Counted here are more than 85,000 clones, about 85% occurring once; the ten biggest clones make up roughly 2%. Sequences were obtained from peripheral blood. These receptors were obtained from a man aged 50-59 years with active COVID-19.

The CDR3 region has the DNA TGTGCCAGCAGCCCTCTTTGGGGGGGGGCGGGTGAGCAGTTCTTC. Translation: CASSPLWGGAGEQFF. V usage is TRBV11-2 and J usage is TRBJ2-1; tentatively, D is TRBD2 (7 bases). The germline V and J ends were trimmed by 5 bases and 9 bases, with 20 bases remaining between them. This CDR3 spans 15 amino acids. In germline, CDR1 is SGHAT, CDR2 FQNNGV.

The table lists this clone with a few counts. The CDR3 protein is CASSPPNPRPYGYTF. The DNA for the CDR3 is TGTGCCAGCAGCCCCCCGAACCCGCGTCCCTATGGCTACACCTTC. The genes are TRBV5-6 and TRBJ1-2; unclear D gene. Germline values: CDR1 SGHDT, CDR2 YYEEEE. Trimming cost V 4 bases and J 4 bases, with 17 bases left between them. This CDR3 has 15 amino acids.

This chain connects TRBV11-2 to TRBJ2-7; D not certain. The germline V gene encodes CDR1 SGHAT and CDR2 FQNNGV. V lost 1 base, J lost 3 bases, and 10 bases lay in between. The CDR3 length is 14 residues. CDR3 residues: CASSLALHRYEQYF. CDR3 DNA: TGTGCCAGCAGCTTAGCTTTACACCGCTACGAGCAGTACTTC. The full variable domain, its missing parts supplied by reference TRBV11-2 and TRBJ2-7, is EAGVAQSPRYKIIEKRQSVAFWCNPISGHATLYWYQQILGQGPKLLIQFQNNGVVDDSQLPKDRFSAERLKGVDSTLKIQPAKLEDSAVYLCASSLALHRYEQYFGPGTRLTVT.

This sequence joins TRBV11-2 and TRBJ2-7, with D unclear. CDR1 is SGHAT and CDR2 is FQNNGV in the germline V gene. Deletions cut 3 bases from V and 0 bases from J, with 9 bases between. The CDR3 contains 14 residues. This chain's CDR3 is CASSFQQSSYEQYF. The CDR3 region has the DNA TGTGCCAGCAGCTTTCAACAGAGCTCCTACGAGCAGTACTTC.

This clone was counted a single time. The gene calls are TRBV2 and TRBJ2-5; 7 bases are shared with TRBD1. This CDR3 has 15 amino acids. The germline V gene encodes CDR1 SNHLY and CDR2 FYNNEI. Trimming took 4 bases from V and 2 from J; bases not matched to a gene: 7. The CDR3 DNA follows: TGTGCCAGCAGTGTGTTAGGGACAGCTCAAGAGACCCAGTACTTC. Translating it yields CASSVLGTAQETQYF.

The chain uses TRBV10-3 and TRBJ2-3; TRBD2 matches at 8 bases. This CDR3 has 16 amino acids. Germline V lookup: CDR1 ENHRY, CDR2 SYGVKD. J lost 1 base, V lost 6 bases, and 9 bases had no gene match. The CDR3, as DNA: TGTGCCATCAGCGGGGGGGCCGGATGGGGCACAGATACGCAGTATTTT. It specifies CAISGGAGWGTDTQYF.

The chain uses TRBV19 and TRBJ1-4, with D possibly being TRBD1 (5 bases). The V gene lost 3 bases and the J gene lost 8 bases, with 16 bases spanning the gap. Germline V gene sequence: CDR1 LNHDA, CDR2 SQIVND (reference sequence). The CDR3 has 15 amino acids. In DNA form, the CDR3 reads TGTGCCAGTAGTATCAGTCTAGGGGTTGGCGAAAAACTGTTTTTT. This gives the protein CASSISLGVGEKLFF.

The rearrangement links TRBV19 to TRBJ1-3; 7 bases agree with TRBD1. The CDR3 consists of 14 residues. V was clipped by 5 bases and J by 7 bases; unmatched bases: 8. Germline-derived CDR1 and CDR2 are LNHDA and SQIVND (reference sequence). The DNA of the CDR3 is TGTGCCAGTAGTCTCCGACAGGGCAGGAACACCATATATTTT. It encodes CASSLRQGRNTIYF.

The gene calls are TRBV10-3 and TRBJ2-7; perhaps TRBD1 as D (6 bases). The CDR3 spans 13 residues. The ends were cut back, 8 bases at V and 1 base at J, with 12 bases in the middle. Per the germline V gene, CDR1 is ENHRY and CDR2 is SYGVKD. CDR3 sequence reads: CAIQDSRSYEQYF. In DNA form, the CDR3 reads TGTGCCATCCAGGACAGCAGATCCTACGAGCAGTACTTC.

The chain couples TRBV2 to TRBJ1-2; maybe TRBD1 (5 bases). CDR3 length equals 15 residues. Germline V gives CDR1 SNHLY, CDR2 FYNNEI. Trimming took 5 bases from V and 4 from J, leaving 17 bases between them. The CDR3 sequence is CASSPSRDRGYGYTF. For the CDR3, the DNA is TGTGCCAGCAGTCCAAGCAGAGATAGGGGCTATGGCTACACCTTC.

J is TRBJ1-2 and V is TRBV30, with TRBD1 matching over 12 bases. Germline values: CDR1 GTSNPN, CDR2 SVGIG (reference sequence). V gave up 4 bases and J gave up 8 bases; unmatched junction bases: 14. This CDR3 region has 16 residues. The CDR3 region is CAWTGTGGPGLWGYTF. The CDR3 DNA sequence: TGTGCCTGGACTGGGACAGGGGGCCCCGGCCTATGGGGCTACACCTTC.

V and J are TRBV2 and TRBJ2-1, with 9 bases fitting TRBD2. The CDR3 extends over 14 amino acids. The germline V gene has CDR1 SNHLY and CDR2 FYNNEI. V was pared by 7 bases and J by 7 bases, with 8 bases of the junction left unmatched. The CDR3 nucleotides read TGTGCCAGCACCCCAGGGCGGGGGGGGAATGAGCAGTTCTTC. Translation: CASTPGRGGNEQFF.

V usage is TRBV6-4 and J usage is TRBJ2-3; 9 nucleotides line up with TRBD2. Germline CDR1 is MRHNA and CDR2 is SNTAGT. The CDR3 is made up of 15 amino acids. V shed 3 bases and J 2 bases; nucleotides not matched to a gene: 3. CDR3 nucleotides: TGTGCCAGCAGTGATAGCGGGGGATTCACAGATACGCAGTATTTT. Protein: CASSDSGGFTDTQYF.

This sequence joins TRBV21-1 and TRBJ1-2; the D call in the table, TRBD1, was not verified against the DNA. TRBV21-1 is assigned pseudogene status. The CDR3 spans 20 residues. The CDR3 nucleotides are TGTGCCAGCAGCAAAGGAGGCCCACACCGGGGACAGGAGTTAAACTATGGCTACACCTTC. Translating gives CASSKGGPHRGQELNYGYTF.

The rearrangement links TRBV4-1 to TRBJ2-3; 7 bases map to TRBD2. The CDR3 is 17 residues long. Germline assignment: CDR1 MGHRA and CDR2 YSYEKL. V trimming: 0 bases; J trimming: 1 base; junction bases outside the gene matches: 7. The CDR3 DNA follows: TGCGCCAGCAGCCAAGAATGGTCACGGGGGGGCACAGATACGCAGTATTTT. Translated, it gives CASSQEWSRGGTDTQYF.

The chain recombines TRBV12-3 or TRBV12-4 with TRBJ2-5; D is uncertain. The CDR3 is 13 residues long. Trimming stripped 5 bases from V and 5 bases from J, with 12 bases between. The CDR3 nucleotides are TGTGCCAGCAGTCTAATCCCGAGGGAGACCCAGTACTTC. Protein sequence: CASSLIPRETQYF.

The sample holds one count of this clone. This chain links TRBV5-6 with TRBJ2-7; D perhaps matches TRBD2 (6 bases). Looked up from germline, CDR1 is SGHDT and CDR2 is YYEEEE. The CDR3 is 16 residues long. V shed 1 base and J shed 5 bases, with 19 bases lying between them. This CDR3 is CASSLRTGRQKNEQYF. The CDR3 coding sequence is TGTGCCAGCAGCTTGAGGACGGGGAGGCAAAAGAACGAGCAGTACTTC.

The genes are TRBV3-1 (or the pseudogene TRBV3-2) and TRBJ1-2; TRBD1 matches at 8 bases. This CDR3 comprises 13 residues. In germline, CDR1 is LGHDT, CDR2 YNNKEL (reference sequence). Trimming removed 7 bases from V and 4 bases from J; junction bases left unmatched: 5. The CDR3: CASNDRGSYGYTF. The CDR3 DNA reads as TGTGCCAGCAACGACAGGGGTTCCTATGGCTACACCTTC.

The CDR3 sequence: CASKDRGGKEKLFF. CDR3 coding DNA: TGCGCCAGCAAAGACAGGGGGGGAAAAGAAAAACTGTTTTTT. V is TRBV10-1 and J is TRBJ1-4; 9 bases align to TRBD1. The CDR3 length is 14 residues. Germline-derived CDR1 and CDR2 are WNHNN and SYGVQD (reference sequence). V lost 7 bases and J lost 8; bases outside the gene matches: 8.

This chain uses TRBV6-6 with TRBJ1-2; 11 positions agree with TRBD1. Germline CDR1 MNHNY, CDR2 SVGAGI (reference sequence). CDR3 length equals 16 residues. J gave up 5 bases and V 2 bases, and 7 bases lay outside the gene matches. In DNA form, the CDR3 reads TGTGCCAGCAGTTACCGGACAGGGGGCGGTGGGTATGGCTACACCTTC. It yields the protein CASSYRTGGGGYGYTF.

The chain carries TRBV2 and TRBJ1-2; no definite D call. V was pared by 7 bases and J by 5 bases, with 11 bases between. Germline-derived CDR1 and CDR2 are SNHLY and FYNNEI. The CDR3 is 12 amino acids. The CDR3 sequence is CASNGGGYGYTF. CDR3 in DNA: TGTGCCAGCAACGGAGGAGGATATGGCTACACCTTC.

The chain recombines TRBV7-9 with TRBJ2-5; 10 bases are a match to TRBD2. The CDR3 extends over 18 amino acids. Germline CDR1 SEHNR, CDR2 FQNEAQ (reference sequence). V was clipped by 5 bases and J by 3 bases; unmatched bases: 15. This CDR3 is CASSRFSGGADVKETQYF. CDR3 sequence (DNA): TGTGCCAGCAGCCGTTTCAGCGGGGGGGCCGACGTGAAAGAGACCCAGTACTTC. The variable domain in full, completed from reference TRBV7-9 and TRBJ2-5, reads DTGVSQNPRHKITKRGQNVTFRCDPISEHNRLYWYRQTLGQGPEFLTYFQNEAQLEKSRLLSDRFSAERPKGSFSTLEIQRTEQGDSAMYLCASSRFSGGADVKETQYFGPGTRLLVL.

The gene calls are TRBV15 and TRBJ1-5; possible D gene TRBD1, 6 bases. CDR3 size: 16 residues. Trimming left V 4 bases short and J 4 bases short, with 17 bases between. Germline V gives CDR1 LNHNV, CDR2 YYDKDF (reference sequence). The CDR3 spells CATSKDRFPGNQPQHF. CDR3 bases: TGTGCCACCAGCAAAGACAGGTTCCCCGGAAATCAGCCCCAGCATTTT.

This clone was counted a few times. V gene TRBV5-1 combines with J gene TRBJ1-2, with D possibly being TRBD1 (6 bases). The germline gives CDR1 SGHRS, CDR2 YFSETQ. Trimming stripped 0 bases from V and 3 bases from J, with 6 bases between. The CDR3 is 13 residues long. The CDR3: CASSLGGHYGYTF. As DNA, the CDR3 is TGCGCCAGCAGCTTGGGGGGGCACTATGGCTACACCTTC.

The CDR3 coding sequence is TGCGCCAGCAGCTTGAGGGGGCCGGGGACAGATACGCAGTATTTT. This codes for CASSLRGPGTDTQYF. The rearrangement joins TRBV5-1 to TRBJ2-3; 7 bases fit TRBD1. The V and J ends lost 1 base and 3 bases, in that order; junction bases with no gene match: 5. CDR3 length equals 15 residues. Germline CDR1 reads SGHRS; CDR2 reads YFSETQ.

The chain recombines TRBV29-1 with TRBJ1-1; possible D gene TRBD1, 6 bases. V lost 7 bases and J lost 4, with 16 bases in between. The V gene's germline CDR1 is SQVTM and CDR2 ANQGSEA. This CDR3 contains 13 residues. CDR3 DNA: TGCAGCGCACAGGGATGGGGTGGCACTGAAGCTTTCTTT. It is translated as CSAQGWGGTEAFF. Complete variable domain (other parts from reference TRBV29-1 and TRBJ1-1): SAVISQKPSRDICQRGTSLTIQCQVDSQVTMMFWYRQQPGQSLTLIATANQGSEATYESGFVIDKFPISRPNLTFSTLTVSNMSPEDSSIYLCSAQGWGGTEAFFGQGTRLTVV.

The chain uses TRBV28 and TRBJ2-1; TRBD2 matches 13 bases. The ends lost 4 bases at V and 13 bases at J; junction bases unmatched: 13. The CDR3 contains 16 residues. The germline V gene has CDR1 MDHEN and CDR2 SYDVKM. Written as DNA, the CDR3 is TGTGCCAGCAGTTCTCGGACTAGCGGGGGTCACGCGTTACAGTTCTTC. Protein sequence: CASSSRTSGGHALQFF.

The V and J genes are TRBV30 and TRBJ1-2, with TRBD1 identical over 7 bases. This CDR3 has 12 amino acids. V lost 3 bases, J lost 8 bases, and 6 bases stayed unmatched. The germline CDR1 and CDR2 sequences are GTSNPN and SVGIG (reference sequence). Here the CDR3 DNA reads TGTGCCTGGAGACCGACAGGGCGAGGCTACACCTTC. Its translation: CAWRPTGRGYTF. The full variable domain, its missing parts supplied by reference TRBV30 and TRBJ1-2, is SQTIHQWPATLVQPVGSPLSLECTVEGTSNPNLYWYRQAAGRGLQLLFYSVGIGQISSEVPQNLSASRPQDRQFILSSKKLLLSDSGFYLCAWRPTGRGYTFGSGTRLTVV.

V and J are TRBV27 and TRBJ1-2; 8 bases fit TRBD1. This CDR3 has 16 amino acids. Germline V CDR1 and CDR2: MNHEY, SMNVEV (reference sequence). V gave up 2 bases and J gave up 4 bases; unmatched junction bases: 9. CDR3 nucleotide sequence: TGTGCCAGCAGTTTAGGGCAGGGGGCTCCGAGCTATGGCTACACCTTC. Encoded protein: CASSLGQGAPSYGYTF.

The V call is TRBV14, the J call TRBJ1-4; 7 positions match TRBD1. Per the germline V gene, CDR1 is SGHDN and CDR2 is FVKESK. CDR3 length: 15 residues. V dropped 1 base and J dropped 8; count of bases not matched to a gene: 7. In nucleotides, the CDR3 is TGTGCCAGCAGCCAAGGCAGGGGGGTAGCCGAAAAACTGTTTTTT. It is translated as CASSQGRGVAEKLFF.